These 24 T cell receptor beta chains originate from one sample sequenced in a study of siplizumab effects on memory and regulatory T cells. Sequencing was performed with immunoSEQ multiplex PCR; in TCRdb, only in-frame clones are kept and a portion is missing. In the table there are 99,000 or so clones, 93% of which are singletons. Sequencing was carried out using Tregs sorted from blood. These receptors were taken from a human donor in good health.

This clone appeared a single time. The J gene is TRBJ2-3, the V gene TRBV19, with 7 bases identical to TRBD2. The CDR3 extends over 17 amino acids. V trimming: 5 bases; J trimming: 0 bases; junction bases outside the gene matches: 11. From germline, CDR1 is LNHDA and CDR2 SQIVND (reference sequence). CDR3 coding DNA: TGTGCCAGTAGTGCCATCGCGGCGGGGGTTAGCACAGATACGCAGTATTTT. Residues: CASSAIAAGVSTDTQYF.

This rearrangement joins TRBV6-6 to TRBJ1-6; possibly TRBD1 for D (6 bases). CDR3 size: 15 residues. Germline V gives CDR1 MNHNY, CDR2 SVGAGI (reference sequence). Trimming pared 5 bases from V and 10 bases from J, leaving 18 bases between. The CDR3 is CASSPLSGAGSPLHF. In DNA, the CDR3 is TGTGCCAGCAGTCCTCTGTCAGGGGCCGGCTCACCCCTCCACTTT.

The chain couples TRBV19 to TRBJ2-2; D remains unclear. CDR1 is LNHDA, CDR2 SQIVND, per germline (reference sequence). V lost 1 base and J lost 4, with 4 bases in between. The CDR3 loop spans 13 amino acids. The CDR3 loop reads CASSIGFTGELFF. In DNA form, the CDR3 reads TGTGCCAGTAGTATAGGATTCACCGGGGAGCTGTTTTTT.

V usage is TRBV30 and J usage is TRBJ2-3; D may be TRBD2 (6 bases). Germline CDR1 reads GTSNPN; CDR2 reads SVGIG (reference sequence). The CDR3 has 14 amino acids. V was pared by 3 bases and J by 2 bases, with 12 bases between. The CDR3 coding sequence is TGTGCCTGGAGGTGGGCGGGGACCACAGATACGCAGTATTTT. This codes for CAWRWAGTTDTQYF.

The chain is built from TRBV7-3 and TRBJ1-5, with D tentatively TRBD1 (5 bases). V was pared by 4 bases and J by 4 bases, with 8 bases between. The CDR3 consists of 13 residues. The germline gives CDR1 SGHTA, CDR2 FQGTGA. CDR3 sequence reads: CASSSDRNQPQHF. CDR3 nucleotide sequence: TGTGCCAGCAGCTCCGACAGAAATCAGCCCCAGCATTTT.

The V call is TRBV4-2, the J call TRBJ2-3; D unresolved. V was trimmed by 1 base and J by 10 bases, leaving 18 bases between them. This CDR3 is 15 amino acids long. Germline CDR1 and CDR2: LGHNA and YNFKEQ. CDR3 sequence reads: CASSQVSPFPFAQYF. The CDR3 DNA is TGTGCCAGCAGCCAAGTAAGCCCCTTCCCCTTCGCGCAGTATTTT.

V and J are TRBV29-1 and TRBJ2-1; D unresolved. Germline CDR1 SQVTM, CDR2 ANQGSEA. The CDR3 is 8 amino acids. The CDR3 region has the DNA TGCAGTGTAAATGAGCAGTTCTTC. It translates to CSVNEQFF.

The chain is built from TRBV18 and TRBJ1-1, with 7 bases that match TRBD1. V lost 2 bases to trimming and J lost 4 bases; unmatched junction nucleotides: 10. Germline CDR1 and CDR2: KGHSH and LQKENI. The CDR3 has 16 residues. The CDR3 region is CASSPWTGGGGTEAFF. Here the CDR3 DNA reads TGTGCCAGCTCACCATGGACAGGAGGGGGTGGCACTGAAGCTTTCTTT.

The chain uses TRBV14 and TRBJ2-5; TRBD2 matches at 7 bases. The ends lost 4 bases at V and 2 bases at J; junction bases unmatched: 13. This CDR3 is 17 amino acids long. Germline V gives CDR1 SGHDN, CDR2 FVKESK. Here the CDR3 reads CASSPIPPTSYQETQYF. In DNA, the CDR3 is TGTGCCAGCAGCCCCATTCCCCCGACTAGCTATCAAGAGACCCAGTACTTC.

The chain has TRBV7-6 and TRBJ1-1, with 8 bases identical to TRBD1. The J segment lost 0 bases and the V segment lost 0 bases, leaving 3 bases of the junction unmatched. CDR1 is SGHVS, CDR2 FNYEAQ, per germline. This CDR3 has 16 residues. The CDR3 DNA reads TGTGCCAGCAGCTTAGCGCCAGGGGGCCTGAACACTGAAGCTTTCTTT. Amino acids: CASSLAPGGLNTEAFF.

V gene TRBV5-4 combines with J gene TRBJ2-5; D might be TRBD2 (6 bases). The germline gives CDR1 SGHNT, CDR2 YYREEE (reference sequence). CDR3 size: 13 residues. Trimming took off 0 bases at V and 5 bases at J, with 8 bases between the two ends. The CDR3 DNA follows: TGTGCCAGCAGCTTGGTAGGGAGGGAGACCCAGTACTTC. It codes for CASSLVGRETQYF.

The chain links TRBV4-3 to TRBJ2-1; D not certain. The CDR3 is 16 amino acids. V gave up 3 bases and J gave up 0 bases, with 12 bases separating them. CDR1 and CDR2 from the germline V gene are LGHNA and YSLEER. The CDR3 DNA reads TGCGCCAGCAGCCAGAGCCTTCCAAGCTCCTACAATGAGCAGTTCTTC. This encodes CASSQSLPSSYNEQFF.

A few counts support this clone. The chain carries TRBV19 and TRBJ1-6, with D maybe TRBD1 (6 bases). V was pared by 6 bases and J by 0 bases, with 9 bases between. Germline CDR1 is LNHDA and CDR2 is SQIVND (reference sequence). CDR3 length: 15 amino acids. This chain's CDR3 is CASRTGSSYNSPLHF. CDR3 DNA sequence: TGTGCCAGTAGAACAGGGAGCTCCTATAATTCACCCCTCCACTTT.

This sequence joins TRBV27 and TRBJ1-4; tentative D call: TRBD1 (5 bases). Germline loops: CDR1 MNHEY, CDR2 SMNVEV (reference sequence). Deletions cut 5 bases from V and 8 bases from J, with 18 bases between. This CDR3 contains 15 residues. CDR3 in amino acids: CASSLTIQGGEKLFF. The CDR3 bases are TGTGCCAGCAGTCTCACTATTCAGGGAGGGGAAAAACTGTTTTTT.

The chain uses TRBV6-1 and TRBJ2-7; possible D gene TRBD1, 5 bases. CDR1 is MNHNS, CDR2 SASEGT, per germline. This CDR3 has 13 amino acids. V lost 3 bases and J 0 bases, leaving 6 bases between the germline ends. In nucleotides, the CDR3 is TGTGCCAGCAGTGAGCAGGGCTCCTACGAGCAGTACTTC. It yields the protein CASSEQGSYEQYF.

J is TRBJ2-3 and V is TRBV25-1; TRBD1 aligns across 8 bases. Germline CDR1 is MGHDK and CDR2 is SYGVNS. The CDR3 has 14 residues. Trimming took 8 bases from V and 4 from J; bases not matched to a gene: 8. The CDR3 DNA reads as TGTGCCAGCGGGGCCCAGGGGGCGGCAGATACGCAGTATTTT. Translating it yields CASGAQGAADTQYF.

This sequence joins TRBV28 and TRBJ2-7, with D hard to call. The CDR3 consists of 11 residues. CDR1 and CDR2 from the germline V gene are MDHEN and SYDVKM. V was cut by 1 base and J by 6 bases, with 4 bases left in between. The CDR3 protein is CASSLLGEQYF. In DNA form, the CDR3 reads TGTGCCAGCAGTTTATTGGGCGAGCAGTACTTC.

This clone was seen only once. The CDR3 is CASSLGLAADNEQFF. CDR3 in DNA: TGTGCCAGCAGCCTGGGACTAGCGGCAGACAATGAGCAGTTCTTC. The chain is built from TRBV5-8 and TRBJ2-1; 11 nucleotides line up with TRBD2. This CDR3 is built from 15 residues. Trimming cost V 4 bases and J 5 bases; bases outside gene matches: 5. In germline, CDR1 is SGHTS, CDR2 YDEGEE. Filled out from reference TRBV5-8 and TRBJ2-1, the complete variable domain reads EAGVTQSPTHLIKTRGQQATLRCSPISGHTSVYWYQQALGLGLQFLLWYDEGEERNRGNFPPRFSGRQFPNYSSELNVNALELEDSALYLCASSLGLAADNEQFFGPGTRLTVL.

V gene TRBV9 combines with J gene TRBJ1-1; D remains unclear. With 1 base removed from V and 3 bases from J, the gap between germline ends came to 7 bases. CDR1 SGDLS and CDR2 YYNGEE come from the germline V gene. The CDR3 sequence is 13 residues long. The CDR3 here is CASSVRSDTEAFF. The CDR3 DNA reads TGTGCCAGCAGCGTACGGTCCGACACTGAAGCTTTCTTT.

The sample holds one count of this clone. This chain links TRBV5-1 with TRBJ2-5, with D perhaps matching TRBD1 (5 bases). Trimming took off 0 bases at V and 7 bases at J, with 10 bases between the two ends. CDR1 SGHRS and CDR2 YFSETQ come from the germline V gene. The CDR3 runs to 13 residues. The CDR3, as DNA: TGCGCCAGCAGCTTGGAGGGGTACGGGACCCAGTACTTC. As protein: CASSLEGYGTQYF.

This rearrangement joins TRBV25-1 to TRBJ1-5; D not certain. The CDR3 runs 13 residues. In germline, CDR1 is MGHDK, CDR2 SYGVNS. The V gene lost 4 bases and the J gene lost 3 bases, with 7 bases spanning the gap. CDR3 DNA: TGTGCCAGCAGTGGCAGGTCCAATCAGCCCCAGCATTTT. Amino acids: CASSGRSNQPQHF. Based on the CDR3 plus reference TRBV25-1 and TRBJ1-5, the full variable domain is EADIYQTPRYLVIGTGKKITLECSQTMGHDKMYWYQQDPGMELHLIHYSYGVNSTEKGDLSSESTVSRIRTEHFPLTLESARPSHTSQYLCASSGRSNQPQHFGDGTRLSIL.

This CDR3 reads CASSSLAGRGKDTQYF. The DNA of the CDR3 is TGTGCCAGCAGCTCATTAGCGGGGAGGGGTAAAGATACGCAGTATTTT. The chain carries TRBV9 and TRBJ2-3; 8 nucleotides agree with TRBD2. CDR1 and CDR2 from the germline V gene are SGDLS and YYNGEE. V trimming: 4 bases; J trimming: 5 bases; junction bases outside the gene matches: 12. The CDR3 runs 16 residues.

The sample holds a few counts of this clone. Other nucleotide sequences in the sample specify the same CDR3. CDR3: CASSFRGNTEAFF. CDR3 sequence (DNA): TGCGCCAGCAGCTTCCGTGGGAACACTGAAGCTTTCTTT. The rearrangement joins TRBV5-1 to TRBJ1-1; D not resolved. The CDR3 contains 13 residues. Trimming took 2 bases from V and 1 from J, leaving 6 bases between them. In germline, CDR1 is SGHRS, CDR2 YFSETQ.

This chain joins TRBV21-1 and TRBJ1-3. TRBV21-1 is a recognized pseudogene. The CDR3 is 19 amino acids. The DNA of the CDR3 is TGTGCCAGCAGCAAAGAGGTTGGAGCAGACGGCCCCTCTGGAAACACCATATATTTT. Translation gives CASSKEVGADGPSGNTIYF.